This T cell receptor beta chain stems from a study of blood T cell repertoires in COVID-19 (TCRdb year 2020). At the level of the whole study: Collaborator samples came from the United States, Italy and Spain and covered acute and convalescent phases of COVID-19. HLA class I and class II types, where available, came from metadata supplied by the sample provider rather than from assay-based typing. The dataset comprised deeply sampled blood TCRbeta repertoires from subjects exposed to, actively infected with, or recovered from COVID-19. Samples came from the ongoing ImmuneRACE study (first 160 participants) plus 1,254 subjects from 6 global collaborators. The material from the prospective study consisted of cDNA or gDNA derived from T cells, B-cell-depleted T cells, or PBMCs. The sample metadata nearly always contained a de-identified subject ID, COVID-19 status, age in years and sex. The repertoires were released in a freely available public database meant as a resource for research on the immune response to SARS-CoV-2. Overall study results and their limits: The quantity of clinical and demographic metadata differed by source and by participant and was supplied without curation.

Comment on this clone: Its antigen remains unidentified. No much larger clonotype is one base removed from it; base qualities were not supplied.

TCRbeta CDR3 regions were amplified from genomic DNA by means of the immunoSEQ Assay, a bias-controlled multiplex PCR. Regarding the original processing steps: The number of nucleated cells in each sample was estimated from the amplification of reference gene primers within the assay. To quantify the absolute abundance of each unique TCRbeta CDR3 rearrangement, sequence reads were collapsed and filtered. For each sample, productive Simpson clonality was calculated by taking the square root of Simpson's diversity index across productive rearrangements. Held by TCRdb, this immuneACCESS table contains in-frame sequences only and omits some clones. Under half of the omission traces to an unresolved V gene where checked; the cause of the rest is unknown. That table furnishes V, J and clone size, whereas the DNA furnished D and trimming. The table for this sample lists about 230,000 clones; approximately 88% of them were counted only once. 27% of the sample goes to the ten largest clones.

Collaborating institutions collected whole blood in K2EDTA tubes following their own protocols. For TCRbeta analysis, collaborators shipped samples in one of three forms: frozen whole blood, isolated PBMCs, or DNA extracted from either of those sample types. CDR3 length: 13 amino acids, cysteine to phenylalanine. Solely the CDR3 DNA is kept, with 39 bases framed from the first base. CDR1 is given as LGHDT and CDR2 as YNNKEL, both from the germline V gene (reference sequence). After removal of 2 bases from V and 6 bases from J, the junction retains 3 bases not matched to a gene. The sequenced sample consisted of peripheral blood. The chain is made from TRBV3-1 (or the pseudogene TRBV3-2) and TRBJ1-2; 7 bases in the junction line up with TRBD1. The receptor's source is a man in his forties or fifties with acute or convalescent COVID-19. The DNA sequence reads TGTGCCAGCAGCCAACCTGGGACAGATGGCTACACCTTC. It is translated as CASSQPGTDGYTF.